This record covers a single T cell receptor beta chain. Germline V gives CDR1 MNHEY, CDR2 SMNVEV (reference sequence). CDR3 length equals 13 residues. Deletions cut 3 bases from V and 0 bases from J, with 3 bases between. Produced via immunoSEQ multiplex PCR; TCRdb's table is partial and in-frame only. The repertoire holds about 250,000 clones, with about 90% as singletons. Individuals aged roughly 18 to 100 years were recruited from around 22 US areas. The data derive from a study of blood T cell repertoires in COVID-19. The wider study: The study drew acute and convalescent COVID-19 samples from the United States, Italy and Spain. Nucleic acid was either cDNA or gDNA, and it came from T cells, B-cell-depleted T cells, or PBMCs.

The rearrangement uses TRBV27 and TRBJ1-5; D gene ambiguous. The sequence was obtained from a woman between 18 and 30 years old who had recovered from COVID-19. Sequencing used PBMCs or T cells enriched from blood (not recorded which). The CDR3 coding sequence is TGTGCCAGCAGTTTTTATAGCAATCAGCCCCAGCATTTT. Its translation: CASSFYSNQPQHF.